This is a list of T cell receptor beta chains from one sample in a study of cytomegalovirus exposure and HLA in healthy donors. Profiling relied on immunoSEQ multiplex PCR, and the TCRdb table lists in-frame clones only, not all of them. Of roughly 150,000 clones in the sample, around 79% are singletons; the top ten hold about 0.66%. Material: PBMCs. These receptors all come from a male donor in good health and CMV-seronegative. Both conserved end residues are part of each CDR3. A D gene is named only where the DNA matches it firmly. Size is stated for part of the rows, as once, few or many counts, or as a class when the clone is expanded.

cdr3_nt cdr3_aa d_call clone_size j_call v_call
TGTGCCAGCTCGCTGGGACAGGGAGGTACCGGGGAGCTGTTTTTT CASSLGQGGTGELFF TRBD1 NA TRBJ2-2 TRBV18
TGTGCCAGCAGCTCCCGACAGGGTTTGGGTGGCTACACCTTC CASSSRQGLGGYTF TRBD1 NA TRBJ1-2 TRBV13
TGTGCCAGCAGCTTTGGGGGGACAGCTAACTATGGCTACACCTTC CASSFGGTANYGYTF TRBD1 NA TRBJ1-2 TRBV5-5
TGTGCCAGCAGCTTGTCCGACAGGAGCACTGAAGCTTTCTTT CASSLSDRSTEAFF NA few TRBJ1-1 TRBV7-3
TGCGCCAGCAGCTTAGCCCCCGAGGGCATTCAGTACTTC CASSLAPEGIQYF NA NA TRBJ2-4 TRBV5-1
TGTGCCAGCAGCGTTAGGGGTCGGGGCAATCAGCCCCAGCATTTT CASSVRGRGNQPQHF NA few TRBJ1-5 TRBV5-6
TGTGCCAGCAGCGCTAGCGGGAGGGCCTACAATGAGCAGTTCTTC CASSASGRAYNEQFF TRBD2 few TRBJ2-1 TRBV9
TGTGCCAGCAGCTTAGGGAGAGGACAAGGGTTGTTTTTT CASSLGRGQGLFF NA NA TRBJ1-4 TRBV7-8
TGTGCCAGCAGCTTAGTTCCCTTAGCGGGGGGGCGTGGCACAGATACGCAGTATTTT CASSLVPLAGGRGTDTQYF TRBD2 NA TRBJ2-3 TRBV7-2
TGTGCCTGGAGTGGAGGTAACACCATATATTTT CAWSGGNTIYF NA NA TRBJ1-3 TRBV30
TGCGCCAGCAGCCAACTCGCGGTAAAGCCCCCTGGCGCGCAGTACTTC CASSQLAVKPPGAQYF NA NA TRBJ2-7 TRBV4-1
TGTGCCAGCAGCTTGTCGGCGGGGCTCGCTGAAGCTTTCTTT CASSLSAGLAEAFF NA NA TRBJ1-1 TRBV5-4
TGTGCCAGCAGTGAAGTCAGAATATCGAACACCGGGGAGCTGTTTTTT CASSEVRISNTGELFF NA NA TRBJ2-2 TRBV2
TGCGCCAGCAGCCCCTCGACAGGGGGCTACGAGCAGTACTTC CASSPSTGGYEQYF TRBD1 NA TRBJ2-7 TRBV5-1
TGTGCCAGCAGTCGGCGGGACGGGGAGCAGTTCTTC CASSRRDGEQFF NA NA TRBJ2-1 TRBV6-5
TGCGCCAGCAAGCCCGGGACAGGGAACCACGAGCAGTACTTC CASKPGTGNHEQYF TRBD1 NA TRBJ2-7 TRBV5-1
TGTGCCAGCAGTTCGGACAGGGGTCTCTACGAGCAGTACTTC CASSSDRGLYEQYF TRBD1 NA TRBJ2-7 TRBV27
TGCGCCAGCAGCCTTGGACAGGCATCTAATGAAAAACTGTTTTTT CASSLGQASNEKLFF TRBD1 few TRBJ1-4 TRBV4-1
TGTGCCAGCAGCTTAGCGCAGGGGGGAAACTATGGCTACACCTTC CASSLAQGGNYGYTF TRBD1 NA TRBJ1-2 TRBV7-6
TGTGCCATCAGTGACCCTACTAGCGGGAGGGGAGATGAGCAGTTCTTC CAISDPTSGRGDEQFF TRBD2 NA TRBJ2-1 TRBV10-3
TGTGCCAGCAGCTTGGGACAGGCTCGCTACGAGCAGTACTTC CASSLGQARYEQYF TRBD1 NA TRBJ2-7 TRBV7-2
TGTGCCAGCAGCCCAGGGGGCTCGGTAGCTTTCTTT CASSPGGSVAFF TRBD1 NA TRBJ1-1 TRBV7-3
TGCGCCAGCAGCTTGGACAGTTTGTACCAAGAGACCCAGTACTTC CASSLDSLYQETQYF NA NA TRBJ2-5 TRBV5-1
TGTGCCAGCAGCTTATTCTCCCAAATGAGCTCCTACAATGAGCAGTTCTTC CASSLFSQMSSYNEQFF NA NA TRBJ2-1 TRBV7-8